These 10 T cell receptor beta chains were sequenced from one sample in a study of T cells after yellow fever vaccination. TCRdb redid the calling of the 5' RACE reads with MiXCR, one entry per CDR3 protein. Here the sample spans a few hundred thousand distinct CDR3 sequences, around 4.3% being singletons. Sequenced here: PBMCs, sampled 15 days after the yellow fever booster vaccination. The receptors were sampled from a man aged 18 to 35 who received the YFV17D yellow fever vaccine.

The rearrangement uses TRBV18 and TRBJ2-2, with D uncertain. The V end was cut by 2 bases, the J end by 4 bases, with 11 bases between. The germline V gene encodes CDR1 KGHSH and CDR2 LQKENI. The CDR3 runs to 15 residues. CDR3 residues: CASSPSDLFTGELFF. The CDR3, as DNA: TGTGCCAGCTCACCAAGCGACCTCTTCACCGGGGAGCTGTTTTTT.

This chain connects TRBV5-1 to TRBJ2-7; 9 bases match TRBD1. V gave up 1 base and J gave up 1 base; unmatched junction bases: 3. Per the germline V gene, CDR1 is SGHRS and CDR2 is YFSETQ. This CDR3 comprises 15 residues. CDR3 coding DNA: TGCGCCAGCAGCTTGAACAGGGGGCCTTCCTACGAGCAGTACGTC. The encoded protein is CASSLNRGPSYEQYV.

This clonotype was seen many times. The chain combines TRBV20-1 with TRBJ2-5; D possibly uses TRBD1 or TRBD2 (5 bases each). In germline, CDR1 is DFQATT, CDR2 SNEGSKA (reference sequence). CDR3 length: 13 residues. In nucleotides, the CDR3 is TGCAGCAGGGAGTCAAAGGGGTGGGAGACCCAGTACTTC. Translating gives CSRESKGWETQYF.

This clonotype was seen repeatedly, ten times or more. The rearrangement links TRBV4-2 to TRBJ2-2, with D unresolved. Per germline, CDR1 LGHNA and CDR2 YNFKEQ. CDR3 length: 16 residues. V lost 1 base, J lost 2 bases, and 11 bases lay in between. The DNA of the CDR3 is TGTGCCAGCAGCCAAGCAAGCTGGGCCAACACCGGGGAGCTGTTTTTT. The encoded protein is CASSQASWANTGELFF.

The sample holds many counts of this clonotype. The gene calls are TRBV18 and TRBJ1-1; TRBD1 agrees at 9 bases. There are 15 residues in the CDR3. V lost 3 bases and J lost 1; bases outside the gene matches: 3. Germline V lookup: CDR1 KGHSH, CDR2 LQKENI. The CDR3 protein is CASSPGQGGNTEAFF. The CDR3 DNA reads as TGTGCCAGCTCACCGGGACAGGGAGGGAACACTGAAGCTTTCTTT.

This clonotype has a handful of counts. The chain couples TRBV20-1 to TRBJ2-7; either TRBD1 or TRBD2 may fit D (6 bases each). This CDR3 has 15 amino acids. The germline CDR1 and CDR2 sequences are DFQATT and SNEGSKA (reference sequence). Between the trimmed V and J ends, which lost 0 bases and 2 bases, there was a span of 14 bases. The CDR3 region has the DNA TGCAGTGCTAGAGATGGCTTAAGGGGGGCCTACGAGCAGTACGTC. Translating it yields CSARDGLRGAYEQYV.

The chain links TRBV20-1 to TRBJ2-6; TRBD1 is a possible D gene (5 bases). From germline, CDR1 is DFQATT and CDR2 SNEGSKA (reference sequence). Trimming stripped 6 bases from V and 9 bases from J, with 15 bases between. CDR3 size: 13 residues. CDR3 nucleotide sequence: TGCAGTGCGGTTGACAGATACGGCAACGTCCTGACTTTC. It translates to CSAVDRYGNVLTF.

This clonotype was recorded many times. The chain couples TRBV20-1 to TRBJ2-1, with 8 bases lining up with TRBD2. This CDR3 comprises 14 residues. Germline lookup yields CDR1 DFQATT and CDR2 SNEGSKA (reference sequence). The V gene end was trimmed by 2 bases and the J gene end by 5 bases; junction bases not matched to a gene: 5. The DNA of the CDR3 is TGCAGTGCTAGACGGGGGGGCCTCAACAATGAGCAGTTCTTC. It codes for CSARRGGLNNEQFF.

V gene TRBV11-2 combines with J gene TRBJ2-5; D tentatively fits TRBD1 or TRBD2 (5 bases each). V was trimmed by 2 bases and J by 2 bases, leaving 12 bases between them. Germline CDR1 and CDR2: SGHAT and FQNNGV. The CDR3 length is 15 residues. CDR3 residues: CASSLRGPGQETQYF. The CDR3 DNA reads as TGTGCCAGCAGCTTAAGGGGACCCGGGCAAGAGACCCAGTACTTC.

The chain combines TRBV18 with TRBJ1-5, with D possibly being TRBD1 (6 bases). This CDR3 comprises 14 residues. Trimming took 4 bases from V and 5 from J, leaving 12 bases between them. Germline lookup yields CDR1 KGHSH and CDR2 LQKENI. As DNA, the CDR3 is TGTGCCAGCTCACAAACAGGGAAGGATCAGCCCCAGCATTTT. Translating it yields CASSQTGKDQPQHF.